The rows below give T cell receptor beta chains drawn from one sample of a study of CD8+ T cells in alopecia areata. Using immunoSEQ multiplex PCR, the repertoire was profiled, and TCRdb retains in-frame clones only, with some absent. The sample lists over 100,000 clones, almost 50% seen once, with 18% in the top ten. The sequences come from CD8+ T cells sorted from blood, collected at week 0. The receptor set was obtained from a human donor with alopecia areata. CDR3s include the opening cysteine and the closing phenylalanine or tryptophan. The D gene is left open where the match is weak. The size entry is marked missing in some rows and otherwise reads once, few, many or a size class.

v_call: TRBV4-2; j_call: TRBJ1-2; clone_size: -; d_call: -; cdr3_aa: CASSPGEANYGYTF; cdr3_nt: TGTGCCAGCAGCCCAGGGGAAGCTAACTATGGCTACACCTTC
v_call: TRBV7-7; j_call: TRBJ2-1; clone_size: -; d_call: -; cdr3_aa: CASSLDRRERILQYEQFF; cdr3_nt: TGTGCTAGCAGCTTAGATCGCAGGGAGAGGATATTACAATATGAGCAGTTCTTC
v_call: TRBV5-6; j_call: TRBJ1-5; clone_size: -; d_call: -; cdr3_aa: CASSLNGNQPQHF; cdr3_nt: TGTGCCAGCAGCTTGAACGGGAATCAGCCCCAGCATTTT
v_call: TRBV29-1; j_call: TRBJ1-1; clone_size: -; d_call: -; cdr3_aa: CSVYVSTEAFF; cdr3_nt: TGCAGCGTTTACGTGAGCACTGAAGCTTTCTTT
v_call: TRBV5-4; j_call: TRBJ2-5; clone_size: few; d_call: -; cdr3_aa: CASSLDSGGETQYF; cdr3_nt: TGTGCCAGCAGCTTGGATAGCGGAGGAGAGACCCAGTACTTC
v_call: TRBV6-1; j_call: TRBJ2-5; clone_size: -; d_call: TRBD2; cdr3_aa: CASSGTSGGAETQYF; cdr3_nt: TGTGCCAGCAGTGGGACTAGCGGGGGGGCAGAGACCCAGTACTTC
v_call: TRBV13; j_call: TRBJ2-7; clone_size: few; d_call: -; cdr3_aa: CASSLGRRSSYEQYF; cdr3_nt: TGTGCCAGCAGCTTAGGCAGGCGGAGCTCCTACGAGCAGTACTTC
v_call: TRBV6-5; j_call: TRBJ1-4; clone_size: few; d_call: -; cdr3_aa: CASSYGGASGEKLFF; cdr3_nt: TGTGCCAGCAGTTACGGAGGGGCGTCGGGTGAGAAACTGTTTTTT
v_call: TRBV29-1; j_call: TRBJ2-7; clone_size: few; d_call: -; cdr3_aa: CSAEAETGEQYF; cdr3_nt: TGCAGTGCTGAGGCCGAGACAGGTGAGCAGTACTTC
v_call: TRBV5-4; j_call: TRBJ2-3; clone_size: -; d_call: -; cdr3_aa: CASSLGQQKYGTDTQYF; cdr3_nt: TGTGCCAGCAGCTTGGGCCAGCAGAAGTACGGTACAGATACGCAGTATTTT
v_call: TRBV9; j_call: TRBJ1-5; clone_size: -; d_call: -; cdr3_aa: CASSADGINQPQHF; cdr3_nt: TGTGCCAGCAGCGCGGACGGCATCAATCAGCCCCAGCATTTT
v_call: TRBV6-5; j_call: TRBJ1-1; clone_size: -; d_call: -; cdr3_aa: CASSYRQMNTEAFF; cdr3_nt: TGTGCCAGCAGTTACAGGCAGATGAACACTGAAGCTTTCTTT
v_call: TRBV5-4; j_call: TRBJ2-3; clone_size: few; d_call: TRBD2; cdr3_aa: CASSVLAGDTDTQYF; cdr3_nt: TGTGCCAGCAGCGTACTAGCGGGGGACACAGATACGCAGTATTTT
v_call: TRBV7-9; j_call: TRBJ1-5; clone_size: -; d_call: -; cdr3_aa: CASSLSGLKGYQPQHF; cdr3_nt: TGTGCCAGCAGCTTATCAGGGCTCAAAGGTTATCAGCCCCAGCATTTT
v_call: TRBV30; j_call: TRBJ2-6; clone_size: -; d_call: -; cdr3_aa: CAWSWTSGANVLTF; cdr3_nt: TGTGCCTGGAGTTGGACTTCTGGGGCCAACGTCCTGACTTTC
v_call: TRBV7-9; j_call: TRBJ1-5; clone_size: few; d_call: -; cdr3_aa: CASSGPLNQPQHF; cdr3_nt: TGTGCCAGCAGCGGCCCCCTCAATCAGCCCCAGCATTTT
v_call: TRBV6-6; j_call: TRBJ2-3; clone_size: few; d_call: -; cdr3_aa: CASSYLTFTDTQYF; cdr3_nt: TGTGCCAGCAGTTACTTGACTTTCACAGATACGCAGTATTTT
v_call: TRBV30; j_call: TRBJ2-7; clone_size: many; d_call: -; cdr3_aa: CAWNEGANEQYF; cdr3_nt: TGTGCCTGGAACGAAGGGGCCAACGAGCAGTACTTC
v_call: TRBV6-5; j_call: TRBJ2-5; clone_size: -; d_call: TRBD2; cdr3_aa: CASSFLAGEETQYF; cdr3_nt: TGTGCCAGCAGTTTCCTAGCGGGGGAAGAGACCCAGTACTTC
v_call: TRBV15; j_call: TRBJ1-4; clone_size: -; d_call: -; cdr3_aa: CATSASQNEKLFF; cdr3_nt: TGTGCCACCAGTGCTAGCCAGAATGAAAAACTGTTTTTT
v_call: TRBV27; j_call: TRBJ2-3; clone_size: -; d_call: -; cdr3_aa: CASSLSHLAADTQYF; cdr3_nt: TGTGCCAGCAGTTTATCCCACTTAGCGGCAGATACGCAGTATTTT
v_call: TRBV29-1; j_call: TRBJ2-1; clone_size: -; d_call: -; cdr3_aa: CSAGWDSGNEQFF; cdr3_nt: TGCAGCGCCGGCTGGGACTCTGGCAATGAGCAGTTCTTC
v_call: TRBV6-5; j_call: TRBJ1-2; clone_size: few; d_call: TRBD1; cdr3_aa: CASTKWDRGGYGYTF; cdr3_nt: TGTGCCAGCACCAAGTGGGACAGGGGGGGCTATGGCTACACCTTC
v_call: TRBV29-1; j_call: TRBJ2-1; clone_size: few; d_call: -; cdr3_aa: CSVERGTYNEQFF; cdr3_nt: TGCAGCGTTGAACGGGGGACTTACAATGAGCAGTTCTTC
v_call: TRBV7-9; j_call: TRBJ1-6; clone_size: -; d_call: -; cdr3_aa: CASSKAGPSPNSPLHF; cdr3_nt: TGTGCCAGCAGCAAGGCGGGGCCGTCCCCAAATTCACCCCTCCACTTT
v_call: TRBV7-6; j_call: TRBJ2-1; clone_size: -; d_call: TRBD1; cdr3_aa: CASSLPGTGGLDEQFF; cdr3_nt: TGTGCCAGCAGCCTTCCCGGGACAGGGGGCCTGGATGAGCAGTTCTTC
v_call: TRBV9; j_call: TRBJ1-1; clone_size: -; d_call: -; cdr3_aa: CASSDGGTEAFF; cdr3_nt: TGTGCCAGCAGCGACGGCGGCACTGAAGCTTTCTTT
v_call: TRBV2; j_call: TRBJ2-3; clone_size: -; d_call: TRBD1; cdr3_aa: CASSRQGRTDTQYF; cdr3_nt: TGTGCCAGCAGCAGACAGGGGAGGACAGATACGCAGTATTTT
v_call: TRBV7-9; j_call: TRBJ2-5; clone_size: -; d_call: -; cdr3_aa: CASSLVLEQQETQYF; cdr3_nt: TGTGCCAGCAGCTTGGTCTTGGAACAGCAAGAGACCCAGTACTTC
v_call: TRBV2; j_call: TRBJ1-6; clone_size: many; d_call: TRBD1; cdr3_aa: CASSDGTGGNSPLHF; cdr3_nt: TGTGCCAGCAGTGATGGGACAGGGGGCAATTCACCCCTCCACTTT
v_call: TRBV13; j_call: TRBJ2-7; clone_size: -; d_call: TRBD1; cdr3_aa: CASSLSQGRHEQYF; cdr3_nt: TGTGCCAGCAGCTTATCACAGGGGCGGCACGAGCAGTACTTC
v_call: TRBV27; j_call: TRBJ2-5; clone_size: -; d_call: -; cdr3_aa: CASSLSVSLSQETQYF; cdr3_nt: TGTGCCAGCAGTTTAAGTGTCAGCCTAAGCCAAGAGACCCAGTACTTC
v_call: TRBV7-9; j_call: TRBJ2-1; clone_size: few; d_call: TRBD1; cdr3_aa: CASSRDRGGDEQFF; cdr3_nt: TGTGCCAGCAGCAGGGACAGGGGAGGCGATGAGCAGTTCTTC
v_call: TRBV7-2; j_call: TRBJ2-7; clone_size: -; d_call: -; cdr3_aa: CASAPGRTYEQYF; cdr3_nt: TGTGCCAGCGCGCCGGGCAGGACCTACGAGCAGTACTTC
v_call: TRBV15; j_call: TRBJ2-3; clone_size: -; d_call: -; cdr3_aa: CATSRRPRESDTQYF; cdr3_nt: TGTGCCACCAGCAGGCGACCCCGGGAGTCAGATACGCAGTATTTT
v_call: TRBV9; j_call: TRBJ2-7; clone_size: once; d_call: -; cdr3_aa: CASSVGSEAPYEQYF; cdr3_nt: TGTGCCAGCAGCGTAGGGAGCGAGGCCCCCTACGAGCAGTACTTC
v_call: TRBV12-5; j_call: TRBJ2-4; clone_size: few; d_call: -; cdr3_aa: CASGLGRYGNGTAGIQYF; cdr3_nt: TGTGCTAGTGGTTTGGGACGATATGGTAACGGGACTGCGGGCATTCAGTACTTC
v_call: TRBV30; j_call: TRBJ2-5; clone_size: -; d_call: -; cdr3_aa: CAWSMGAGQETQYF; cdr3_nt: TGTGCCTGGAGTATGGGCGCAGGTCAAGAGACCCAGTACTTC